A selection of T cell receptor beta chains follows, all from one sample in a study of spatial heterogeneity in lung cancer. TCRdb called the 5' RACE reads again in MiXCR, with one record for every CDR3 protein. The repertoire holds 20,000 to 25,000 distinct CDR3 sequences, with around 6% as singletons. The source was lung tumor tissue, collected at surgery. Receptor source: a male donor with early-stage non-small cell lung cancer. Both conserved end residues are trimmed from each CDR3. Each record gives: J gene, V gene, clone size, CDR3 protein. Expanded clones are given a class, and other clones once, few, many or no size at all.

>TRBJ1-4|TRBV20-1|few
SATFPRQVLNEKLF
>TRBJ2-3|TRBV14|few
ASSQDLPSGRPGDTQY
>TRBJ1-1|TRBV7-9|-
ASSLPGLAEAF
>TRBJ2-5|TRBV6-2/TRBV6-3|many
ASRAPASDGLKTQY
>TRBJ1-2|TRBV7-9|many
ASSLVRDRGRTNYGYT
>TRBJ2-5|TRBV6-5|-
ASSFWARPGETQY
>TRBJ1-2|TRBV28|-
ASRRTELNYGYT
>TRBJ1-2|TRBV11-2|many
ASSKRGADRALNYGYT
>TRBJ1-5|TRBV6-2/TRBV6-3|few
ASGKMGNQPQH
>TRBJ2-7|TRBV5-1|many
ASRQGLKTSVSEQY
>TRBJ2-1|TRBV11-2|many
ASSPRLAGSEQF
>TRBJ2-4|TRBV15|many
ATSRDPDPAKNIQY
>TRBJ1-1|TRBV6-2/TRBV6-3|many
ASSYRGLFEAF
>TRBJ2-7|TRBV5-1|few
ASSQPQALAGGLYYEQY
>TRBJ1-1|TRBV11-1|many
ASSLYLQAGNTEAF
>TRBJ2-6|TRBV5-1|many
ASRHGDGANVLT
>TRBJ1-2|TRBV12-3/TRBV12-4|few
ASSLEGVQNYGYT
>TRBJ2-7|TRBV6-6|-
ASSTLQGYEQY
>TRBJ2-3|TRBV5-1|many
ASSFRGPPDTQY
>TRBJ1-5|TRBV11-2|many
ASSFLQAPTNQPQH
>TRBJ2-2|TRBV11-2|many
ASSSSGGVNTGELF
>TRBJ1-2|TRBV28|many
ASSPLNYGYT
>TRBJ1-2|TRBV3-1|-
ASSQGIPGADT
>TRBJ1-5|TRBV20-1|many
SAAVAANQPQH
>TRBJ2-1|TRBV20-1|many
SADPRRGYNEQF
>TRBJ1-5|TRBV7-9|many
ASSVMDQPQH
>TRBJ2-1|TRBV6-2/TRBV6-3|many
ASSYLFLSYNEQF
>TRBJ2-2|TRBV5-4|many
ASSLAGSRNTGELF
>TRBJ2-1|TRBV2|many
ASPRRTSYNEQF
>TRBJ1-5|TRBV28|many
ASSSWTSEYQPQH
>TRBJ1-1|TRBV12-3/TRBV12-4|many
ASSLRANTEAF
>TRBJ2-6|TRBV7-2|many
ASSLGGSGANVLT
>TRBJ1-1|TRBV28|-
ASRLTQPNTEAF
>TRBJ2-2|TRBV24-1|many
ATSDWRQVANTGELF
>TRBJ2-7|TRBV10-3|many
AISEAADGYEQY
>TRBJ2-1|TRBV11-2|many
ASSLDQRGNNEQF
>TRBJ2-3|TRBV4-3|few
ASSPEALAFLHTDTQY
>TRBJ1-4|TRBV5-1|few
ASSLTTDNEKLF
>TRBJ2-1|TRBV2|few
ASIGTADNEQF
>TRBJ2-5|TRBV7-2|few
ASRFDRGETQY
>TRBJ2-3|TRBV18|many
ASSPVGPRTDTQY